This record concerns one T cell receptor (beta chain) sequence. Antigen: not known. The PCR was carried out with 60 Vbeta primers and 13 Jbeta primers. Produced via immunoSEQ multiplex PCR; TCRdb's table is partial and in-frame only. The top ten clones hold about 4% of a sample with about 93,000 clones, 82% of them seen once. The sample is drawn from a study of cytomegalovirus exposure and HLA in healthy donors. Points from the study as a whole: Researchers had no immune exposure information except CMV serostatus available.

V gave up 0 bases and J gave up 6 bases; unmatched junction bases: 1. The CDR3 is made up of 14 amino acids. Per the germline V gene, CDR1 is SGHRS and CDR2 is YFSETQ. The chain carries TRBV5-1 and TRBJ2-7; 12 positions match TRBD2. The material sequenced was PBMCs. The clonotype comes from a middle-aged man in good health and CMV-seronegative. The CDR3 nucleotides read TGCGCCAGCAGCTTGGGGACTAGCGGGACCGAGCAGTACTTC. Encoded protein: CASSLGTSGTEQYF.